Below are 25 T cell receptor beta chains sequenced from a single sample in a study of blood T cell repertoires in COVID-19. Assay: immunoSEQ multiplex PCR; the TCRdb copy retains only in-frame clones and omits some. Among roughly 190,000 clones listed, 84% were seen once. The sequencing sample was made of peripheral blood. The receptors were sampled from a human donor in a cohort sampled during active COVID-19.

This chain uses TRBV7-9 with TRBJ1-5; D is possibly TRBD1 (5 bases). With 2 bases removed from V and 3 bases from J, the gap between germline ends came to 8 bases. CDR1 and CDR2 (germline): SEHNR, FQNEAQ (reference sequence). This CDR3 spans 14 amino acids. The CDR3 DNA reads as TGTGCCAGCAGCTTATCAGGGCTCAATCAGCCCCAGCATTTT. Translated: CASSLSGLNQPQHF. Based on the CDR3 plus reference TRBV7-9 and TRBJ1-5, the full variable domain is DTGVSQNPRHKITKRGQNVTFRCDPISEHNRLYWYRQTLGQGPEFLTYFQNEAQLEKSRLLSDRFSAERPKGSFSTLEIQRTEQGDSAMYLCASSLSGLNQPQHFGDGTRLSIL.

The genes are TRBV7-3 and TRBJ2-6; 9 nucleotides match TRBD1. Germline-derived CDR1 and CDR2 are SGHTA and FQGTGA. J lost 2 bases, V lost 4 bases, and 0 bases had no gene match. The CDR3 runs to 15 residues. This chain's CDR3 is CASSWTGAGANVLTF. CDR3 sequence (DNA): TGTGCCAGCAGCTGGACAGGGGCTGGGGCCAACGTCCTGACTTTC.

V gene TRBV7-2 combines with J gene TRBJ1-1; unclear D gene. Trimming stripped 1 base from V and 4 bases from J, with 13 bases between. This CDR3 has 15 amino acids. Germline V lookup: CDR1 SGHTA, CDR2 FQGNSA. CDR3 coding DNA: TGTGCCAGCAGCTTAGTATCGGGGTCGGGCACTGAAGCTTTCTTT. The encoded protein is CASSLVSGSGTEAFF.

The chain recombines TRBV7-9 with TRBJ2-7; TRBD1 might be the D (6 bases). CDR3 length: 14 residues. The V gene lost 5 bases and the J gene lost 1 base, with 12 bases spanning the gap. CDR1 SEHNR and CDR2 FQNEAQ come from the germline V gene (reference sequence). This CDR3 reads CASSIMTGSYEQYF. As DNA, the CDR3 is TGTGCCAGCAGCATCATGACAGGTTCCTACGAGCAGTACTTC. Based on the CDR3 plus reference TRBV7-9 and TRBJ2-7, the full variable domain is DTGVSQNPRHKITKRGQNVTFRCDPISEHNRLYWYRQTLGQGPEFLTYFQNEAQLEKSRLLSDRFSAERPKGSFSTLEIQRTEQGDSAMYLCASSIMTGSYEQYFGPGTRLTVT.

This clone has only one observation. The chain recombines TRBV5-4 with TRBJ1-2; no clear D gene. CDR3 size: 16 residues. Between the trimmed V and J ends, which lost 0 bases and 5 bases, there was a span of 17 bases. The V gene's germline CDR1 is SGHNT and CDR2 YYREEE (reference sequence). This CDR3 is CASSLGVGRYRYGYTF. The DNA of the CDR3 is TGTGCCAGCAGCTTGGGTGTCGGCAGGTACCGTTATGGCTACACCTTC.

This clone has just one count. The rearrangement joins TRBV27 to TRBJ1-5; TRBD1 matches 8 bases. The CDR3 is 13 residues long. Germline V gene sequence: CDR1 MNHEY, CDR2 SMNVEV (reference sequence). V trimming: 9 bases; J trimming: 3 bases; junction bases outside the gene matches: 4. The CDR3 loop is CASQTGVNQPQHF. CDR3 coding DNA: TGTGCCAGTCAGACAGGGGTCAATCAGCCCCAGCATTTT.

V usage is TRBV18 and J usage is TRBJ2-5; 12 bases line up with TRBD2. The CDR3 length is 15 residues. J lost 5 bases, V lost 5 bases, and 6 bases had no gene match. The germline gives CDR1 KGHSH, CDR2 LQKENI. CDR3 coding DNA: TGTGCCAGCTCAGTCGGACTAGCGGGACAGGAGACCCAGTACTTC. Protein product: CASSVGLAGQETQYF.

The V and J genes are TRBV7-2 and TRBJ1-1; D uncertain. Trimming removed 5 bases from V and 6 bases from J, with 16 bases in between. This CDR3 has 14 amino acids. Germline assignment: CDR1 SGHTA and CDR2 FQGNSA. CDR3 sequence reads: CASSTKSWAPEAFF. CDR3 sequence (DNA): TGTGCCAGCAGCACAAAGAGCTGGGCGCCTGAAGCTTTCTTT.

This chain links TRBV10-3 with TRBJ2-2, with a possible D match to TRBD1 (6 bases). CDR3 length: 14 amino acids. Trimming stripped 6 bases from V and 2 bases from J, with 10 bases between. Looked up from germline, CDR1 is ENHRY and CDR2 is SYGVKD. The CDR3 nucleotides are TGTGCCATCAGCCAGACAGGCAACACCGGGGAGCTGTTTTTT. Translated: CAISQTGNTGELFF.

This clone came up once. V and J are TRBV5-3 and TRBJ2-6; D might be TRBD1 (6 bases). TRBV5-3 has ORF status, its function being uncertain. The CDR3 runs to 18 residues. V shed 4 bases and J shed 0 bases, with 17 bases lying between them. CDR3 coding DNA: TGTGCCAGAAGCCAAACAGGGACGGTATACTCTGGGGCCAACGTCCTGACTTTC. Its protein product is CARSQTGTVYSGANVLTF.

The chain recombines TRBV10-3 with TRBJ2-1; 7 bases are a match to TRBD2. CDR3 size: 15 residues. Germline V gene lookup returns CDR1 ENHRY and CDR2 SYGVKD. J lost 4 bases, V lost 5 bases, and 8 bases had no gene match. As DNA, the CDR3 is TGTGCCATCAGTTCGGACGGGGGAGGGTACAATGAGCAGTTCTTC. Protein: CAISSDGGGYNEQFF.

V gene TRBV4-2 combines with J gene TRBJ2-2; 8 bases align to TRBD2. V dropped 4 bases and J dropped 4; count of bases not matched to a gene: 11. Germline CDR1 and CDR2: LGHNA and YNFKEQ. This CDR3 is built from 17 residues. CDR3 bases: TGTGCCAGCAGCCCCCCGGGGGAGCGGGGGACCACCGGGGAGCTGTTTTTT. Amino acid sequence: CASSPPGERGTTGELFF.

The chain couples TRBV28 to TRBJ1-5, with unresolved D. Trimming removed 2 bases at V and 5 bases at J, with 10 bases between. The CDR3 is 14 amino acids. The germline CDR1 and CDR2 sequences are MDHEN and SYDVKM. In DNA form, the CDR3 reads TGTGCCAGCAGTTTAAGCGGTGTCCATCAGCCCCAGCATTTT. Translated: CASSLSGVHQPQHF.

This clone was recorded a few times. The chain couples TRBV6-5 to TRBJ1-6; 9 bases line up with TRBD1. The CDR3 is made up of 14 amino acids. CDR1 MNHEY and CDR2 SVGAGI come from the germline V gene. The V segment lost 6 bases and the J segment 10 bases; nucleotides outside the gene matches: 7. In DNA, the CDR3 is TGTGCCAGCAGCGGGACAGGGACAGGGTCACCCCTCCACTTT. Protein product: CASSGTGTGSPLHF.

The chain is built from TRBV24-1 and TRBJ1-2; D is uncertain. Between the trimmed V and J ends, which lost 3 bases and 0 bases, there was a span of 10 bases. The CDR3 is 15 residues long. Per germline, CDR1 KGHDR and CDR2 SFDVKD. The CDR3 DNA reads TGTGCCACCAGTGATCCAGGAGGGCCTAACTATGGCTACACCTTC. Translated, it gives CATSDPGGPNYGYTF.

The CDR3 spells CATSADRQETQYF. The CDR3 DNA sequence: TGTGCCACCAGCGCCGACAGACAAGAGACCCAGTACTTC. V gene TRBV15 combines with J gene TRBJ2-5; the D gene is possibly TRBD1 (5 bases). The CDR3 runs 13 residues. In germline, CDR1 is LNHNV, CDR2 YYDKDF (reference sequence). V was trimmed by 5 bases and J by 2 bases, leaving 9 bases between them.

This clone was seen a single time. This chain joins TRBV3-1 (or the pseudogene TRBV3-2) and TRBJ2-6; D is uncertain. Germline CDR1 is LGHDT and CDR2 is YNNKEL (reference sequence). CDR3 length equals 14 residues. Deletions cut 5 bases from V and 2 bases from J, with 7 bases between. The CDR3 nucleotides read TGTGCCAGCAGCTACAGAACTGGGGCCAACGTCCTGACTTTC. This sequence encodes CASSYRTGANVLTF.

This clone is deemed medium-sized (0.01 to 0.1%). The chain is built from TRBV5-1 and TRBJ2-1; D perhaps matches TRBD1 (6 bases). CDR1 is SGHRS and CDR2 is YFSETQ in the germline V gene. This CDR3 region has 12 residues. V dropped 3 bases and J dropped 6 bases, with 7 bases sitting between them. The CDR3 here is CASSSDSNEQFF. The CDR3 DNA reads TGCGCCAGCAGCTCGGACAGCAATGAGCAGTTCTTC.

The J gene is TRBJ2-7, the V gene TRBV4-2; 8 positions match TRBD2. Unmatched junction bases numbered 6, after V lost 0 bases and J lost 2 bases. CDR1 and CDR2 (germline): LGHNA, YNFKEQ. This CDR3 has 16 amino acids. The CDR3 loop is CASSQDLREAAYEQYF. CDR3 in DNA: TGTGCCAGCAGCCAAGATTTGCGGGAGGCAGCCTACGAGCAGTACTTC.

This chain connects TRBV21-1 to TRBJ1-2; TRBD1, as called in the table, went unchecked against the DNA. TRBV21-1 is termed a pseudogene. The length of the CDR3 is 21 residues. The CDR3 loop reads CASSKNRGDGGLCQGPDGYTF. For the CDR3, the DNA is TGTGCCAGCAGCAAAAATAGGGGAGACGGAGGTCTATGTCAGGGGCCGGATGGCTACACCTTC.

The chain couples TRBV7-2 to TRBJ2-7, with TRBD1 matching over 7 bases. V was pared by 5 bases and J by 1 base, with 8 bases of the junction left unmatched. The germline V gene has CDR1 SGHTA and CDR2 FQGNSA. The CDR3 is made up of 15 amino acids. DNA of the CDR3: TGTGCCAGCAGCCCCATGGGGACAGTATCCTACGAGCAGTACTTC. Protein product: CASSPMGTVSYEQYF.

The chain combines TRBV18 with TRBJ2-3; maybe TRBD2 (6 bases). Trimming pared 2 bases from V and 1 base from J, leaving 10 bases between. Per the germline V gene, CDR1 is KGHSH and CDR2 is LQKENI. The CDR3 covers 15 residues. The CDR3 here is CASSPVRGGTDTQYF. The CDR3 coding sequence is TGTGCCAGCTCACCAGTGCGGGGTGGCACAGATACGCAGTATTTT. Looking up the rest from reference TRBV18 and TRBJ2-3 gives the full variable domain: NAGVMQNPRHLVRRRGQEARLRCSPMKGHSHVYWYRQLPEEGLKFMVYLQKENIIDESGMPKERFSAEFPKEGPSILRIQQVVRGDSAAYFCASSPVRGGTDTQYFGPGTRLTVL.

The chain uses TRBV28 and TRBJ1-6; D gene ambiguous. V lost 8 bases, J lost 0 bases, and 17 bases lay in between. There are 17 residues in the CDR3. The germline CDR1 and CDR2 sequences are MDHEN and SYDVKM. The chain's CDR3 is CASRSPGIGSYNSPLHF. The DNA of the CDR3 is TGTGCCAGCCGAAGCCCCGGGATTGGCTCCTATAATTCACCCCTCCACTTT. Complete variable domain (other parts from reference TRBV28 and TRBJ1-6): DVKVTQSSRYLVKRTGEKVFLECVQDMDHENMFWYRQDPGLGLRLIYFSYDVKMKEKGDIPEGYSVSREKKERFSLILESASTNQTSMYLCASRSPGIGSYNSPLHFGNGTRLTVT.

J is TRBJ2-7 and V is TRBV7-9; TRBD1 might be the D (6 bases). Germline assignment: CDR1 SEHNR and CDR2 FQNEAQ (reference sequence). Trimming removed 0 bases from V and 3 bases from J, with 12 bases in between. The length of the CDR3 is 15 residues. The CDR3 loop is CASSLASGVIYEQYF. The CDR3 coding sequence is TGTGCCAGCAGCTTAGCGTCAGGGGTAATCTACGAGCAGTACTTC.

The J gene is TRBJ1-3, the V gene TRBV9, with a weak D call TRBD1 (6 bases). Trimming cost V 1 base and J 0 bases, with 8 bases left between them. The CDR3 runs to 15 residues. Germline V gene sequence: CDR1 SGDLS, CDR2 YYNGEE. For the CDR3, the DNA is TGTGCCAGCAGCGTATTAGGGGGCTCTGGAAACACCATATATTTT. This encodes CASSVLGGSGNTIYF.